This note documents a single T cell receptor (beta chain) sequence. The data stem from a study of shared T cell receptors in the human thymus. The V and J ends lost 2 bases and 4 bases respectively, with 11 bases between them. Germline assignment: CDR1 LGHNA and CDR2 YNFKEQ. The CDR3 consists of 14 residues. Measured with immunoSEQ multiplex PCR; TCRdb has only the in-frame clones, and not every one. Of 500,000 to 750,000 clones in the sample, roughly 88% were seen once. This sample also appeared in a second study, on human thymus T cells. Per that paper: From resections taken during corrective heart surgery, the thymus tissue was obtained.

The receptor was derived from a boy under two years old with a congenital heart defect. The chain carries TRBV4-2 and TRBJ1-1; no reliable D call. Sequencing input: thymocytes. CDR3 sequence reads: CASSQLLSGTEAFF. The DNA for the CDR3 is TGTGCCAGCAGCCAATTATTGAGCGGCACTGAAGCTTTCTTT.